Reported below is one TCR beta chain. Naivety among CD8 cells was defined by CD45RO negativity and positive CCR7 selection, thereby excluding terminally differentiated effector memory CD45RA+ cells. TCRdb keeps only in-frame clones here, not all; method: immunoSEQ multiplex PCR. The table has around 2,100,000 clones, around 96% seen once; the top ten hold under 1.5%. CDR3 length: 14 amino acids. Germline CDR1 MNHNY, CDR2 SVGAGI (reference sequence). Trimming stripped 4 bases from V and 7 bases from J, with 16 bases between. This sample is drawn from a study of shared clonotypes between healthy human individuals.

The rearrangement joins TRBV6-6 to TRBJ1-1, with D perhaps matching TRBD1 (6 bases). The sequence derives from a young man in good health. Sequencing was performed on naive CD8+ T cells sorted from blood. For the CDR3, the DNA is TGTGCCAGCAGTTTTACGCGGGACATAGATGAAGCTTTCTTT. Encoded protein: CASSFTRDIDEAFF.